What follows are 31 T cell receptor beta chains derived from one specimen sequenced in a study of T cells in Graves' hyperthyroidism and ophthalmopathy. Amplified TCR beta CDR3 regions came from RNA transcripts. The HTBI primer set served for first-round RT-PCR of the TCR CDR3. TCRdb called the multiplex PCR reads again in MiXCR, with one record for every CDR3 protein. Of about 270,000 distinct CDR3 sequences in the sample, 20% to 25% were seen once. Sequencing used blood. All receptors derive from a man aged 30 to 39 with Graves' ophthalmopathy.

At least ten counts were recorded for this clonotype. The rearrangement uses TRBV18 and TRBJ2-3, with 7 nucleotides matching TRBD1. Germline V lookup: CDR1 KGHSH, CDR2 LQKENI. V lost 5 bases, J lost 7 bases, and 3 bases stayed unmatched. The CDR3 covers 12 residues. The CDR3 region is CASSSTGNTQYF. CDR3 DNA: TGTGCCAGCTCATCGACAGGGAATACGCAGTATTTT.

This clonotype was seen a single time. The V gene is TRBV9, the J gene TRBJ1-3; no definite D call. This CDR3 contains 14 residues. The V end was cut by 3 bases, the J end by 3 bases, with 10 bases between. Germline V lookup: CDR1 SGDLS, CDR2 YYNGEE. The CDR3 DNA is TGTGCCAGCAGCGGAGACTTGGGTGGAAACACCATATATTTT. Translated: CASSGDLGGNTIYF.

This clonotype was counted a few times. The chain has TRBV5-1 and TRBJ2-1; TRBD2 matches 10 bases. The trim removed 0 bases at V and 6 bases at J, leaving 9 bases unmatched. Germline V gives CDR1 SGHRS, CDR2 YFSETQ. This CDR3 is 17 amino acids long. The CDR3 region is CASSLVPLAGASNEQFF. The CDR3 DNA follows: TGCGCCAGCAGCTTGGTCCCCCTAGCGGGAGCTTCCAATGAGCAGTTCTTC.

Only one count was recorded for this clonotype. The CDR3 nucleotides read TGTGCCAGCAGCTACACGGGGCGCGGGGAGACCCAGTACTTC. Translation: CASSYTGRGETQYF. V gene TRBV6-5 combines with J gene TRBJ2-5, with D possibly being TRBD1 or TRBD2 (5 bases each). Trimming removed 6 bases from V and 5 bases from J, with 16 bases in between. The CDR3 contains 14 residues. Germline V gene lookup returns CDR1 MNHEY and CDR2 SVGAGI.

This chain joins TRBV28 and TRBJ2-5, with unresolved D. Germline V gene lookup returns CDR1 MDHEN and CDR2 SYDVKM. The CDR3 extends over 14 amino acids. Trimming pared 5 bases from V and 3 bases from J, leaving 13 bases between. In DNA, the CDR3 is TGTGCCAGCAGTCCCAGCTCGGTTAAAGAGACCCAGTACTTC. Protein product: CASSPSSVKETQYF.

The chain couples TRBV30 to TRBJ2-1; 9 bases agree with TRBD2. The germline V gene has CDR1 GTSNPN and CDR2 SVGIG (reference sequence). After removal of 3 bases from V and 4 bases from J, the junction contained 10 bases not matched to a gene. CDR3 length: 16 amino acids. The CDR3 DNA follows: TGTGCCTGGAGCCCCCGCGGTAGCGGGAGTTACAATGAGCAGTTCTTC. Protein: CAWSPRGSGSYNEQFF. Complete variable domain (other parts from reference TRBV30 and TRBJ2-1): SQTIHQWPATLVQPVGSPLSLECTVEGTSNPNLYWYRQAAGRGLQLLFYSVGIGQISSEVPQNLSASRPQDRQFILSSKKLLLSDSGFYLCAWSPRGSGSYNEQFFGPGTRLTVL.

The CDR3 region is CSVKIFRGETQYF. The CDR3 region has the DNA TGCAGCGTTAAAATCTTCAGGGGCGAGACCCAGTACTTC. J is TRBJ2-5 and V is TRBV29-1; possible D gene TRBD1, 6 bases. Germline V CDR1 and CDR2: SQVTM, ANQGSEA. CDR3 length: 13 residues. V gave up 5 bases and J gave up 5 bases, with 15 bases separating them.

The genes are TRBV13 and TRBJ2-1; D might be TRBD2 (6 bases). Trimming removed 6 bases from V and 8 bases from J, with 20 bases in between. CDR1 PRHDT and CDR2 FYEKMQ come from the germline V gene (reference sequence). The CDR3 length is 15 residues. The CDR3: CASSTKSRSGYEQFF. In DNA, the CDR3 is TGTGCCAGCAGTACTAAGAGCCGAAGCGGGTATGAGCAGTTCTTC.

This clonotype was seen a handful of times. The rearrangement links TRBV20-1 to TRBJ2-1; perhaps TRBD2 as D (6 bases). Germline loops: CDR1 DFQATT, CDR2 SNEGSKA (reference sequence). V lost 3 bases, J lost 1 base, and 10 bases lay in between. CDR3 length: 14 residues. The CDR3 here is CSASTSYSYNEQFF. As DNA, the CDR3 is TGCAGTGCTAGTACTAGCTATTCCTACAATGAGCAGTTCTTC.

The J gene is TRBJ2-2, the V gene TRBV6-1; the D call may be TRBD1 or TRBD2 (6 bases each). V lost 6 bases and J 4 bases, leaving 27 bases between the germline ends. This CDR3 is built from 19 residues. Germline loops: CDR1 MNHNS, CDR2 SASEGT. The DNA for the CDR3 is TGTGCCAGCAGCCACGAGTACAGGGACTCGATAAGGGGCACCGGGGAGCTGTTTTTT. Translated, it gives CASSHEYRDSIRGTGELFF.

This clonotype was found many times. The V and J genes are TRBV11-2 and TRBJ2-7; D may correspond to TRBD1 or TRBD2 (6 bases each). Germline assignment: CDR1 SGHAT and CDR2 FQNNGV. Deletions cut 0 bases from V and 3 bases from J, with 12 bases between. The CDR3 contains 15 residues. The DNA of the CDR3 is TGTGCCAGCAGCTTAGAGGGGGGCGAAATCTACGAGCAGTACTTC. Translation: CASSLEGGEIYEQYF.

The rearrangement joins TRBV7-9 to TRBJ2-7, with 10 bases that match TRBD2. The CDR3 extends over 15 amino acids. V shed 5 bases and J 2 bases; nucleotides not matched to a gene: 6. The germline V gene has CDR1 SEHNR and CDR2 FQNEAQ (reference sequence). The CDR3 nucleotides are TGTGCCAGCAGCCGAGGCACTAGCGGGACCTACGAGCAGTACTTC. Translation gives CASSRGTSGTYEQYF.

Only a few counts were recorded for this clonotype. The CDR3 spells CASRLSGHGELFF. The CDR3 DNA reads as TGTGCCAGCAGACTTAGCGGGCACGGGGAGCTGTTTTTT. The J gene is TRBJ2-2, the V gene TRBV6-1; 7 nucleotides line up with TRBD2. The CDR3 runs to 13 residues. J was trimmed by 7 bases and V by 6 bases; bases with no gene match: 5. CDR1 and CDR2 from the germline V gene are MNHNS and SASEGT.

J is TRBJ1-2 and V is TRBV6-5, with a tentative D call TRBD1 (6 bases). CDR1 and CDR2 from the germline V gene are MNHEY and SVGAGI. V lost 0 bases and J lost 4, with 12 bases in between. The CDR3 runs 15 residues. CDR3 DNA: TGTGCCAGCAGTTACTCTGTGGGGGCGGGCTATGGCTACACCTTC. Encoded protein: CASSYSVGAGYGYTF.

This clonotype was detected a few times. This rearrangement joins TRBV12-3 or TRBV12-4 to TRBJ2-1; 7 nucleotides line up with TRBD2. Trimming cost V 5 bases and J 9 bases; bases outside gene matches: 4. The CDR3 spans 12 residues. DNA for the CDR3: TGTGCCAGCAGTACTAGCGCGGGTGAGCAGTTCTTC. Translation: CASSTSAGEQFF.

As for this clonotype: A much larger clone lies a single base off, so this may be a read error. Since the CDR3 does not end with the conserved phenylalanine or tryptophan, this likely comes from a read error. This chain joins TRBV2 and TRBJ2-1; D may be TRBD1 or TRBD2 (5 bases each). The germline V gene encodes CDR1 SNHLY and CDR2 FYNNEI. Trimming stripped 5 bases from V and 2 bases from J, with 16 bases between. The CDR3 consists of 16 residues. CDR3 protein: CASSPWGSPTYNEQFL. The DNA of the CDR3 is TGTGCCAGCAGTCCTTGGGGGTCCCCCACCTACAATGAGCAGTTCCTC.

V gene TRBV5-1 combines with J gene TRBJ2-6, with D tentatively TRBD2 (5 bases). Germline V gene data show CDR1 as SGHRS and CDR2 as YFSETQ. There are 17 residues in the CDR3. Trimming shortened V by 6 bases and J by 1 base, and 17 bases separated the two germline ends. CDR3 DNA: TGCGCCAGCACCCTCCTGACGGGGTCGTCTGGGGCCAACGTCCTGACTTTC. The encoded protein is CASTLLTGSSGANVLTF.

Of note for this clonotype: The junction does not match germline at one end; this may be a read error. The V gene is TRBV28, the J gene TRBJ2-1, with 7 nucleotides matching TRBD1. The germline CDR1 and CDR2 sequences are MDHEN and SYDVKM. The CDR3 loop spans 13 amino acids. CDR3 sequence (DNA): TGTGCCAGCAGACAGGGGCCCCACAATGAGCAGTCCTTC. This codes for CASRQGPHNEQSF.

The rearrangement joins TRBV28 to TRBJ1-5; the D gene is possibly TRBD1 (5 bases). Germline CDR1 is MDHEN and CDR2 is SYDVKM. V dropped 7 bases and J dropped 0 bases, with 10 bases sitting between them. The CDR3 spans 14 residues. CDR3 in DNA: TGTGCCAGCAAAAAGGGGTATAGCAATCAGCCCCAGCATTTT. As protein: CASKKGYSNQPQHF.

This chain links TRBV4-1 with TRBJ2-1; 9 nucleotides line up with TRBD1. The CDR3 is 16 residues long. With V trimmed by 6 bases and J by 0 bases, 6 bases remained unmatched. Germline CDR1 MGHRA, CDR2 YSYEKL. The CDR3 sequence is CASSRRQGDSYNEQFF. The CDR3 DNA reads as TGCGCCAGCAGTCGACGACAGGGGGACTCCTACAATGAGCAGTTCTTC.

The chain is built from TRBV28 and TRBJ2-5, with D possibly being TRBD1 or TRBD2 (5 bases each). The CDR3 extends over 15 amino acids. The germline CDR1 and CDR2 sequences are MDHEN and SYDVKM. The ends were cut back, 4 bases at V and 3 bases at J, with 15 bases in the middle. The CDR3 protein is CASSSHGTGEETQYF. The CDR3 coding sequence is TGTGCCAGCAGTTCCCACGGGACGGGTGAAGAGACCCAGTACTTC.

A few counts support this clonotype. J is TRBJ2-3 and V is TRBV29-1; maybe TRBD2 (5 bases). The V end lost 4 bases, the J end lost 0 bases, and 11 bases lay between the germline ends. This CDR3 comprises 14 residues. Germline assignment: CDR1 SQVTM and CDR2 ANQGSEA. The CDR3 spells CSVVTRRSTDTQYF. CDR3 coding DNA: TGCAGCGTTGTTACTAGAAGGAGCACAGATACGCAGTATTTT.

The sample holds a few counts of this clonotype. The V and J genes are TRBV5-8 and TRBJ2-2; no firm D call. Germline values: CDR1 SGHTS, CDR2 YDEGEE. The CDR3 has 14 residues. Between the trimmed V and J ends, which lost 0 bases and 7 bases, there was a span of 10 bases. The chain's CDR3 is CASSLAPGFGELFF. CDR3 bases: TGTGCCAGCAGCTTGGCCCCAGGATTCGGGGAGCTGTTTTTT.

The rearrangement joins TRBV12-3 or TRBV12-4 to TRBJ1-5; 8 nucleotides agree with TRBD1. With V trimmed by 7 bases and J by 0 bases, 11 bases remained unmatched. The CDR3 is made up of 17 amino acids. This chain's CDR3 is CASTLQGTGNSNQPQHF. The CDR3, as DNA: TGTGCCAGCACCCTTCAGGGGACAGGTAATAGCAATCAGCCCCAGCATTTT.

The chain combines TRBV5-1 with TRBJ2-2, with TRBD2 identical over 8 bases. The CDR3 has 14 amino acids. Per germline, CDR1 SGHRS and CDR2 YFSETQ. Trimming removed 7 bases from V and 4 bases from J; junction bases left unmatched: 6. The CDR3 is CASEAGVSTGELFF. CDR3 sequence (DNA): TGCGCCAGCGAAGCGGGAGTGAGCACCGGGGAGCTGTTTTTT.

CDR3 nucleotide sequence: TGTGCCAGCAGTTACTCGGTGCTGGCTGGGACAGGGAGGAATGAAAAACTGTTTTTT. Translation: CASSYSVLAGTGRNEKLFF. V is TRBV6-6 and J is TRBJ1-4; TRBD1 aligns across 9 bases. Per germline, CDR1 MNHNY and CDR2 SVGAGI (reference sequence). The CDR3 is made up of 19 amino acids. V lost 0 bases, J lost 5 bases, and 13 bases stayed unmatched.

The chain is built from TRBV5-1 and TRBJ1-2; D is unclear. CDR3 size: 14 residues. The V end was cut by 1 base, the J end by 6 bases, with 13 bases between. CDR1 is SGHRS, CDR2 YFSETQ, per germline. The CDR3 DNA sequence: TGCGCCAGCAGCTTGCTGACCTCGAGGGATGGCTACACCTTC. Its protein product is CASSLLTSRDGYTF.

With regard to this clonotype: A much larger clone lies one base from this, so it may be a read error. This chain uses TRBV6-2 or TRBV6-3 with TRBJ2-7; unclear D gene. CDR1 is MNHEY and CDR2 is SVGEGT in the germline V gene. Deletions cut 2 bases from V and 9 bases from J, with 14 bases between. CDR3 length: 13 amino acids. This CDR3 reads CASSYVFIGPQYF. CDR3 DNA sequence: TGTGCCAGCAGTTACGTATTCATAGGGCCGCAGTACTTC.

This chain links TRBV28 with TRBJ1-1; D is perhaps TRBD1 (6 bases). Per the germline V gene, CDR1 is MDHEN and CDR2 is SYDVKM. This CDR3 region has 15 residues. The V end was cut by 6 bases, the J end by 1 base, with 15 bases between. The chain's CDR3 is CASREWGAGNTEAFF. Written as DNA, the CDR3 is TGTGCCAGCAGAGAGTGGGGGGCGGGGAACACTGAAGCTTTCTTT.

The genes are TRBV4-1 and TRBJ2-5; 10 bases fit TRBD2. The CDR3 extends over 18 amino acids. In germline, CDR1 is MGHRA, CDR2 YSYEKL. Trimming took 1 base from V and 1 from J; bases not matched to a gene: 9. CDR3 in amino acids: CASSQGASGSRFQETQYF. CDR3 coding DNA: TGCGCCAGCAGCCAAGGGGCTAGCGGGAGTAGATTCCAAGAGACCCAGTACTTC.

This chain links TRBV20-1 with TRBJ2-1; the match to TRBD2 covers 10 bases. The V gene end was trimmed by 1 base and the J gene end by 8 bases; junction bases not matched to a gene: 8. Germline V lookup: CDR1 DFQATT, CDR2 SNEGSKA (reference sequence). There are 15 residues in the CDR3. The CDR3 DNA reads TGCAGTGCTAGAGGAAGCGGGAGGGCCCTGGATGAGCAGTTCTTC. It translates to CSARGSGRALDEQFF.